These 24 T cell receptor beta chains originate from one sample sequenced in a study of PD-1 blockade in classical Hodgkin lymphoma. Clones were sequenced by immunoSEQ multiplex PCR, and TCRdb holds only the in-frame ones, with some missing. The sample carries roughly 19,000 clones, about four fifths recorded once. Every single patient, without exception, relapsed after autologous stem cell transplantation, and brentuximab vedotin exposure varied. The sequencing here drew on peripheral blood mononuclear cells (PBMCs), taken at baseline. The receptor set was obtained from a human donor with classical Hodgkin lymphoma.

The rearrangement joins TRBV11-2 to TRBJ1-2; D remains ambiguous. From germline, CDR1 is SGHAT and CDR2 FQNNGV. This CDR3 contains 16 residues. The V end was cut by 6 bases, the J end by 2 bases, with 19 bases between. The CDR3 DNA reads TGTGCCAGCAGTGTAAGGACCCTGGCAGCGAACTATGGCTACACCTTC. It is translated as CASSVRTLAANYGYTF.

This chain's CDR3 is CASSFTGFRTEAFF. Here the CDR3 DNA reads TGTGCCAGCAGCTTCACAGGGTTCAGAACTGAAGCTTTCTTT. J is TRBJ1-1 and V is TRBV7-8; D may be TRBD1 (6 bases). The CDR3 has 14 residues. Germline V gene data show CDR1 as SGHVS and CDR2 as FQNEAQ. Trimming shortened V by 3 bases and J by 5 bases, and 13 bases separated the two germline ends.

The chain joins TRBV29-1 to TRBJ2-7; weak D call: TRBD1 (5 bases). Germline CDR1 and CDR2: SQVTM and ANQGSEA. Between the trimmed V and J ends, which lost 6 bases and 2 bases, there was a span of 20 bases. The CDR3 consists of 15 residues. The CDR3 nucleotides are TGCAGCGTCGACAGAAAGGGAACCCCTCCCTACGAGCAGTACTTC. Translation gives CSVDRKGTPPYEQYF.

Concerning this clone itself: A junction end diverges from the germline sequence, so it may reflect a read error. The V call is TRBV18, the J call TRBJ1-1; D is perhaps TRBD1 (5 bases). Germline assignment: CDR1 KGHSH and CDR2 LQKENI. The CDR3 spans 13 residues. The chain's CDR3 is CASSPQQGTEAFF. CDR3 sequence (DNA): TGTGCCAGCTCCCCACAGCAGGGCACTGAAGCTTTCTTT.

The J gene is TRBJ2-1, the V gene TRBV7-6, with 11 nucleotides matching TRBD2. The germline V gene has CDR1 SGHVS and CDR2 FNYEAQ. This CDR3 has 16 residues. With V trimmed by 1 base and J by 5 bases, 4 bases remained unmatched. The CDR3 region is CASSLVVAGGNNEQFF. The CDR3 DNA is TGTGCCAGCAGCTTAGTAGTAGCGGGGGGGAACAATGAGCAGTTCTTC.

The chain links TRBV7-9 to TRBJ2-7, with 9 bases identical to TRBD2. After removal of 4 bases from V and 2 bases from J, the junction contained 9 bases not matched to a gene. Germline CDR1 and CDR2: SEHNR and FQNEAQ (reference sequence). There are 16 residues in the CDR3. CDR3 sequence (DNA): TGTGCCAGCAGCTCCTCTGGCGGGGGGGATACCTACGAGCAGTACTTC. Protein: CASSSSGGGDTYEQYF.

This clone appeared a single time. This chain connects TRBV5-5 to TRBJ2-7; 7 positions match TRBD1. There are 14 residues in the CDR3. V was pared by 3 bases and J by 2 bases, with 5 bases of the junction left unmatched. Germline lookup yields CDR1 SGHKS and CDR2 YYEKEE (reference sequence). The CDR3 region is CASSWDSFPYEQYF. CDR3 DNA sequence: TGTGCCAGCAGCTGGGACAGCTTCCCCTACGAGCAGTACTTC.

This chain uses TRBV7-9 with TRBJ1-2, with 7 nucleotides matching TRBD1. Unmatched junction bases numbered 2, after V lost 1 base and J lost 3 bases. The CDR3 is made up of 14 amino acids. CDR1 SEHNR and CDR2 FQNEAQ come from the germline V gene (reference sequence). This CDR3 is CASSLGRGDYGYTF. In nucleotides, the CDR3 is TGTGCCAGCAGCTTAGGCAGGGGGGACTATGGCTACACCTTC.

In this sample, this clone turned up a few times. The chain has TRBV7-2 and TRBJ2-3; 9 nucleotides line up with TRBD2. J lost 2 bases, V lost 4 bases, and 7 bases had no gene match. The germline CDR1 and CDR2 sequences are SGHTA and FQGNSA. The CDR3 sequence is 16 residues long. The CDR3 region is CASSSRRGGATDTQYF. Here the CDR3 DNA reads TGTGCCAGCAGCTCCCGACGCGGGGGGGCCACAGATACGCAGTATTTT.

The gene calls are TRBV2 and TRBJ2-1, with a possible D match to TRBD2 (5 bases). Looked up from germline, CDR1 is SNHLY and CDR2 is FYNNEI. V gave up 4 bases and J gave up 0 bases, with 13 bases separating them. The CDR3 covers 16 residues. The CDR3 region has the DNA TGTGCCAGCAGTGGTTGGGCGGGTGGCTCCTACAATGAGCAGTTCTTC. This sequence encodes CASSGWAGGSYNEQFF.

Only one count was recorded for this clone. This chain links TRBV12-5 with TRBJ2-3; 10 bases fit TRBD2. CDR3 length: 22 amino acids. The germline gives CDR1 LGHNT, CDR2 FRNRAP. The junction had 19 bases not matched to a gene; V was cut back by 0 bases and J by 1 base. The CDR3 DNA reads as TGTGCTAGTGGTTTGGTACTGGGACGGGGTCTAGCGGGGGACCGACGCACAGATACGCAGTATTTT. It translates to CASGLVLGRGLAGDRRTDTQYF.

The chain couples TRBV6-5 to TRBJ2-7; D gene unclear. Looked up from germline, CDR1 is MNHEY and CDR2 is SVGAGI. Trimming removed 6 bases at V and 0 bases at J, with 3 bases between. The CDR3 has 11 amino acids. In nucleotides, the CDR3 is TGTGCCAGCAGACACTCCTACGAGCAGTACTTC. Its protein is CASRHSYEQYF.

The chain links TRBV4-3 to TRBJ1-1; TRBD1 matches 7 bases. CDR3 length: 17 residues. Trimming removed 3 bases from V and 1 base from J; junction bases left unmatched: 11. CDR1 and CDR2 (germline): LGHNA, YSLEER. The CDR3 bases are TGCGCCAGCAGCCAGGGTTTACAGGGGAGCCGGAACACTGAAGCTTTCTTT. This encodes CASSQGLQGSRNTEAFF.

The chain joins TRBV6-6 to TRBJ2-7, with D perhaps TRBD1 (5 bases). The CDR3 totals 14 residues. Germline CDR1 and CDR2: MNHNY and SVGAGI (reference sequence). V was trimmed by 5 bases and J by 1 base, leaving 12 bases between them. Written as DNA, the CDR3 is TGTGCCAGCAGTCCCCCGACAGCATCCTACGAGCAGTACTTC. Translated, it gives CASSPPTASYEQYF.

This sequence joins TRBV2 and TRBJ1-1; 11 positions match TRBD1. The CDR3 contains 14 residues. CDR1 is SNHLY and CDR2 is FYNNEI in the germline V gene. J lost 5 bases, V lost 5 bases, and 4 bases had no gene match. DNA for the CDR3: TGTGCCAGCAGTTTCGGACAGGGGGCGACTGAAGCTTTCTTT. This codes for CASSFGQGATEAFF.

This chain connects TRBV11-2 to TRBJ2-3, with D tentatively TRBD2 (6 bases). The CDR3 extends over 15 amino acids. Germline V gene lookup returns CDR1 SGHAT and CDR2 FQNNGV. Trimming took off 1 base at V and 2 bases at J, with 10 bases between the two ends. The CDR3: CASSLAWRDTDTQYF. CDR3 DNA sequence: TGTGCCAGCAGCTTAGCGTGGCGGGACACAGATACGCAGTATTTT. Variable domain in full (rest from reference TRBV11-2 and TRBJ2-3): EAGVAQSPRYKIIEKRQSVAFWCNPISGHATLYWYQQILGQGPKLLIQFQNNGVVDDSQLPKDRFSAERLKGVDSTLKIQPAKLEDSAVYLCASSLAWRDTDTQYFGPGTRLTVL.

The chain joins TRBV6-1 to TRBJ1-6, with D possibly TRBD1 on 5 matching bases. Between the trimmed V and J ends, which lost 4 bases and 3 bases, there was a span of 13 bases. Germline V gene sequence: CDR1 MNHNS, CDR2 SASEGT. This CDR3 comprises 16 residues. Here the CDR3 reads CASSGTGLIYNSPLHF. DNA for the CDR3: TGTGCCAGCAGTGGAACGGGACTGATCTATAATTCACCCCTCCACTTT.

The chain recombines TRBV28 with TRBJ1-5; D remains unclear. Germline CDR1 and CDR2: MDHEN and SYDVKM. The V end lost 1 base, the J end lost 6 bases, and 4 bases lay between the germline ends. This CDR3 is 12 amino acids long. This chain's CDR3 is CASSLSVQPQHF. The CDR3 DNA is TGTGCCAGCAGTTTATCGGTTCAGCCCCAGCATTTT. Combining the CDR3 with reference TRBV28 and TRBJ1-5 gives the whole variable domain DVKVTQSSRYLVKRTGEKVFLECVQDMDHENMFWYRQDPGLGLRLIYFSYDVKMKEKGDIPEGYSVSREKKERFSLILESASTNQTSMYLCASSLSVQPQHFGDGTRLSIL.

The rearrangement links TRBV5-5 to TRBJ1-6; D is perhaps TRBD1 (6 bases). The CDR3 is 14 amino acids. The germline V gene has CDR1 SGHKS and CDR2 YYEKEE (reference sequence). The ends were cut back, 4 bases at V and 8 bases at J, with 13 bases in the middle. The DNA of the CDR3 is TGTGCCAGCAGCAATCTACAGGGTGATTCACCCCTCCACTTT. Translated, it gives CASSNLQGDSPLHF.

The chain joins TRBV7-2 to TRBJ2-7; D ambiguous. The CDR3 spans 13 residues. From germline, CDR1 is SGHTA and CDR2 FQGNSA. The V and J ends lost 5 bases and 6 bases respectively, with 14 bases between them. The CDR3 bases are TGTGCCAGCAGCCCCACAAGGGTGGGCGAGCAGTACTTC. Encoded protein: CASSPTRVGEQYF. Full variable domain (rest looked up from reference TRBV7-2 and TRBJ2-7): GAGVSQSPSNKVTEKGKDVELRCDPISGHTALYWYRQSLGQGLEFLIYFQGNSAPDKSGLPSDRFSAERTGGSVSTLTIQRTQQEDSAVYLCASSPTRVGEQYFGPGTRLTVT.

This chain links TRBV28 with TRBJ2-1, with 10 bases identical to TRBD1. The CDR3 spans 17 residues. V trimming: 6 bases; J trimming: 6 bases; junction bases outside the gene matches: 14. From germline, CDR1 is MDHEN and CDR2 SYDVKM. CDR3 in amino acids: CASRTGTGVLLSNEQFF. CDR3 sequence (DNA): TGTGCCAGCAGGACCGGGACAGGGGTCCTTCTATCCAATGAGCAGTTCTTC.

This clone was observed once. The chain couples TRBV5-4 to TRBJ2-2; perhaps TRBD1 as D (6 bases). The CDR3 has 14 amino acids. The germline V gene has CDR1 SGHNT and CDR2 YYREEE (reference sequence). V lost 3 bases to trimming and J lost 6 bases, with 12 bases between them. The CDR3 reads CASSSQGRAGELFF. DNA of the CDR3: TGTGCCAGCAGCTCCCAGGGGCGGGCCGGGGAGCTGTTTTTT.

This chain uses TRBV9 with TRBJ1-6, with D possibly matching TRBD1 (5 bases). CDR3 length: 14 amino acids. V lost 0 bases and J lost 7, with 8 bases in between. Germline CDR1 is SGDLS and CDR2 is YYNGEE. The CDR3 DNA reads as TGTGCCAGCAGCGTAGGGGGCGAGAATTCACCCCTCCACTTT. It encodes CASSVGGENSPLHF.

The genes are TRBV18 and TRBJ2-3, with TRBD2 identical over 12 bases. V lost 6 bases and J lost 1; bases outside the gene matches: 5. The length of the CDR3 is 16 residues. CDR1 is KGHSH, CDR2 LQKENI, per germline. The CDR3 DNA sequence: TGTGCCAGCTCCTTAACTAGCGGGGGGCGCACAGATACGCAGTATTTT. Translated, it gives CASSLTSGGRTDTQYF.